This is a list of T cell receptor beta chains from one sample in a study of blood T cells in healthy people across ages. TCRdb redid the calling of the 5' RACE reads with MiXCR, one entry per CDR3 protein. The sample contains over a million distinct CDR3 sequences, approximately 63% of which appear only once. Material: blood. The receptors derive from a man aged 18 to 29 in good health. The conserved cysteine and the conserved F or W are not part of the CDR3 here. A D gene is named only where the DNA matches it firmly.

j_gene	d_gene	v_gene	CDR3aa
TRBJ2-3	-	TRBV25-1	ASSPKPDTQY
TRBJ2-3	TRBD2	TRBV15	ATSTRTSGGADTQY
TRBJ1-2	-	TRBV5-5	ASSLVRTITNYGYT
TRBJ2-1	-	TRBV27	ASSSWFEQF
TRBJ2-7	-	TRBV5-6	ASSLGRRGPFYEQY
TRBJ1-1	-	TRBV29-1	SGSEGRGTEAF
TRBJ2-3	-	TRBV10-2	ASAGLKDTQY
TRBJ2-3	TRBD2	TRBV4-2	ASSLGLAGNGDTQY
TRBJ2-1	-	TRBV3-1	ASSQVLSYNEQF
TRBJ1-4	-	TRBV20-1	SARNPVTGRKEKLF
TRBJ1-2	-	TRBV29-1	SVDGDGYT
TRBJ2-7	-	TRBV12-3/TRBV12-4	ASSLWEDEQY
TRBJ2-7	TRBD1	TRBV6-6	ASSFGTDSSYEQY
TRBJ1-5	-	TRBV10-2	ASKGLFSNQPQH
TRBJ2-7	-	TRBV7-9	ASRWDVYEQY
TRBJ2-7	TRBD2	TRBV7-8	ASSLVRLAGGRYEQY
TRBJ2-5	-	TRBV6-2/TRBV6-3	ASSYATQGETQY
TRBJ1-1	-	TRBV29-1	SVGGGLNTEAF
-	TRBD2	TRBV3-1	ASSQQRGIYEQY
TRBJ1-5	-	TRBV6-5	ASSYGGRGDPQH
TRBJ2-5	-	TRBV5-1	ASSSGLPRLETQY
TRBJ1-2	-	TRBV5-1	ASSWTGPRYT
TRBJ2-3	-	TRBV3-1	ASTHPNTDMQY
-	TRBD1	TRBV6-5	ASSYSLTGTGEQY
TRBJ2-4	TRBD1	TRBV28	ASRPGTGRTTQY
TRBJ2-3	TRBD2	TRBV7-9	ASSRKTSGITDTQY
TRBJ2-7	TRBD2	TRBV2	ASSYSGSPYEQY
TRBJ1-1	-	TRBV25-1	ASSEGEVQRSPNTEAF
TRBJ2-3	-	TRBV12-3/TRBV12-4	ASTNSWTTLDTQY
TRBJ2-7	-	TRBV6-8	ASSLSGTIPYEQY
TRBJ2-7	-	TRBV20-1	SAIFGASHEQY
TRBJ2-7	-	TRBV20-1	SASDSYEQY
TRBJ1-1	-	TRBV12-3/TRBV12-4	ASSRSRNTEAF
-	TRBD1	TRBV7-9	ASSGPGTEFYEQY
TRBJ2-7	-	TRBV20-1	SARRDPDEQY
TRBJ2-5	-	TRBV10-3	AISDPQETQY
TRBJ2-5	TRBD2	TRBV11-1	ASSTGLAGGNEQY
TRBJ2-1	TRBD2	TRBV12-3/TRBV12-4	ASRERRGVGHEQF
TRBJ2-5	-	TRBV28	ASSSPGPLQETQY
TRBJ2-4	-	TRBV7-2	ASSGQVREDIQY
TRBJ2-1	TRBD2	TRBV4-2	ASSHTSGRYNEQF